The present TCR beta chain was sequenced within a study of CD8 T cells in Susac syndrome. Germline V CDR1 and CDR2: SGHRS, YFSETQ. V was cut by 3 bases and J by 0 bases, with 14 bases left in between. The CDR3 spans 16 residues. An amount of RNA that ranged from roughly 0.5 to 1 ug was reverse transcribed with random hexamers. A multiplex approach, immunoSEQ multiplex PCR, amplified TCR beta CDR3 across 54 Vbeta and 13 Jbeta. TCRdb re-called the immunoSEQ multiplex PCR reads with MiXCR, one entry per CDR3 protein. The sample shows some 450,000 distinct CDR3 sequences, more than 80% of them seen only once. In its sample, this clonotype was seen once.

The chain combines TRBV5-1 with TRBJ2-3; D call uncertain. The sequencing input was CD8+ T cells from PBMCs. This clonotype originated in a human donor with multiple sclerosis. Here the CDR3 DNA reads TGCGCCAGCAGCTCGTACGGGCTGGGGAGCACAGATACGCAGTATTTT. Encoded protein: CASSSYGLGSTDTQYF.